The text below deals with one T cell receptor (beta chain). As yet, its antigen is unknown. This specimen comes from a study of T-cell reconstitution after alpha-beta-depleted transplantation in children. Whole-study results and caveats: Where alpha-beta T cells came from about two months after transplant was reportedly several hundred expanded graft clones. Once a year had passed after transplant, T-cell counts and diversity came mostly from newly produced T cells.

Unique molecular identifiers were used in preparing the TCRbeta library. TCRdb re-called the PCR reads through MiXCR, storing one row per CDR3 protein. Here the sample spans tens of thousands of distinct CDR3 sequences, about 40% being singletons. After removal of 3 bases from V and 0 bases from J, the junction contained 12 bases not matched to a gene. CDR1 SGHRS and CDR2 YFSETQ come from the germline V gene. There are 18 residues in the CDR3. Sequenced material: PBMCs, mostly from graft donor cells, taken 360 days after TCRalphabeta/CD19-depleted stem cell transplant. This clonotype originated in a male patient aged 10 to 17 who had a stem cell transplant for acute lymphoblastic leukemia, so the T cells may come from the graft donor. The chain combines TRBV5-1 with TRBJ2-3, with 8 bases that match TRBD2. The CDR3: CASSYTIFAGGSTDTQYF. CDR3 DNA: TGCGCCAGCAGCTACACCATCTTTGCGGGGGGCAGCACAGATACGCAGTATTTT. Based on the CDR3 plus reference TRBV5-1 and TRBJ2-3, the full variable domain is KAGVTQTPRYLIKTRGQQVTLSCSPISGHRSVSWYQQTPGQGLQFLFEYFSETQRNKGNFPGRFSGRQFSNSRSEMNVSTLELGDSALYLCASSYTIFAGGSTDTQYFGPGTRLTVL.